This T cell receptor (beta chain) was identified in a study of shared clonotypes between healthy human individuals. On the study more broadly: Each donor had three CD4 naive, three CD4 memory, two CD8 naive and one CD8 memory plate.

The assay was immunoSEQ multiplex PCR, and TCRdb's table has in-frame clones only and misses some. Of over a million clones listed, roughly 96% are singletons. The CDR3 covers 14 residues. The V and J ends lost 5 bases and 5 bases, in that order; junction bases with no gene match: 3. Germline V lookup: CDR1 SEHNR, CDR2 FQNEAQ (reference sequence). The V gene is TRBV7-9, the J gene TRBJ1-4; the match to TRBD1 covers 9 bases. Sequencing used naive CD4+ T cells sorted from blood. Subset reported: CD45RA+ positively selected. This receptor was identified in a man aged 30 to 39 in good health. The CDR3: CASSEGTGNEKLFF. DNA of the CDR3: TGTGCCAGCAGCGAAGGGACAGGGAATGAAAAACTGTTTTTT.